These 31 T cell receptor beta chains originate from one sample sequenced in a study of human T cells and chemical hapten exposure. Time point given: patch test 2, 6 weeks after DPC sensitization. Specified treatment: therapeutic diphenylcyclopropenone sensitization with weekly scalp DPC. TCRdb reanalysed the RACE reads using MiXCR and keeps one entry per CDR3 protein. The sample has 140,000 or so distinct CDR3 sequences, 12% seen once; the top ten hold approximately 1.3%. Material: whole blood, obtained in connection with sensitization to the hapten diphenylcyclopropenone (DPC). The receptor source for this set is a woman between 50 and 59 years old with alopecia areata. Some clones in this sample may be carry-over from other donors' samples.

The chain has TRBV30 and TRBJ1-1; possibly TRBD1 for D (5 bases). Germline CDR1 is GTSNPN and CDR2 is SVGIG (reference sequence). The CDR3 extends over 13 amino acids. Trimming left V 3 bases short and J 3 bases short, with 11 bases between. CDR3 sequence reads: CAWREDSDTEAFF. CDR3 bases: TGTGCCTGGAGGGAAGACAGTGACACTGAAGCTTTCTTT.

This clonotype was counted many times. This chain links TRBV9 with TRBJ2-3; 12 positions match TRBD2. The CDR3 totals 14 residues. V lost 4 bases to trimming and J lost 11 bases; unmatched junction nucleotides: 8. CDR1 is SGDLS and CDR2 is YYNGEE in the germline V gene. The CDR3 DNA follows: TGTGCCAGCAGCACACTAGCGGGAGGTGGAGAGCAGTATTTT. Its translation: CASSTLAGGGEQYF.

The V call is TRBV12-3 or TRBV12-4, the J call TRBJ2-3, with 8 positions matching TRBD2. The CDR3 runs 17 residues. The trim removed 5 bases at V and 2 bases at J, leaving 12 bases unmatched. CDR3 sequence: CASSPGLAGSPTDTQYF. The CDR3 nucleotides are TGTGCCAGCAGTCCAGGACTAGCCGGTTCCCCCACAGATACGCAGTATTTT.

This clonotype has at least ten counts. The chain links TRBV7-9 to TRBJ2-3; D perhaps matches TRBD1 (5 bases). CDR3 length: 14 residues. Germline lookup yields CDR1 SEHNR and CDR2 FQNEAQ (reference sequence). V was cut by 5 bases and J by 2 bases, with 11 bases left in between. The CDR3 DNA is TGTGCCAGCAGCCAGACAGAGACCACAGATACGCAGTATTTT. It is translated as CASSQTETTDTQYF.

This clonotype was counted at least ten times. This chain uses TRBV5-1 with TRBJ1-4; D call uncertain. This CDR3 region has 14 residues. V was shortened by 4 bases and J by 4 bases, with 11 bases between the two germline ends. The V gene's germline CDR1 is SGHRS and CDR2 YFSETQ. The CDR3 is CASSLNSVNEKLFF. Here the CDR3 DNA reads TGCGCCAGCAGCCTCAACAGCGTTAATGAAAAACTGTTTTTT.

This clonotype was seen more than once but under ten times. The chain recombines TRBV9 with TRBJ2-7, with D possibly TRBD2 on 6 matching bases. The CDR3 spans 15 residues. The germline V gene encodes CDR1 SGDLS and CDR2 YYNGEE. Trimming removed 4 bases at V and 0 bases at J, with 14 bases between. The CDR3 protein is CASSPTSAPSYEQYF. The CDR3 bases are TGTGCCAGCAGCCCGACTAGTGCCCCCTCCTACGAGCAGTACTTC.

This chain connects TRBV11-2 to TRBJ2-3, with D possibly called TRBD1 or TRBD2 (6 bases each). Trimming removed 3 bases at V and 2 bases at J, with 18 bases between. Per germline, CDR1 SGHAT and CDR2 FQNNGV. CDR3 length: 17 amino acids. In DNA form, the CDR3 reads TGTGCCAGCAGCTTGGGGGGCCTCGCTCTTATCACAGATACGCAGTATTTT. This gives the protein CASSLGGLALITDTQYF. The entire variable domain, with the rest obtained from reference TRBV11-2 and TRBJ2-3, is as follows: EAGVAQSPRYKIIEKRQSVAFWCNPISGHATLYWYQQILGQGPKLLIQFQNNGVVDDSQLPKDRFSAERLKGVDSTLKIQPAKLEDSAVYLCASSLGGLALITDTQYFGPGTRLTVL.

The sample holds a few counts of this clonotype. The chain uses TRBV5-1 and TRBJ2-7, with 12 bases lining up with TRBD2. The V gene end was trimmed by 0 bases and the J gene end by 3 bases; junction bases not matched to a gene: 7. Per the germline V gene, CDR1 is SGHRS and CDR2 is YFSETQ. The CDR3 covers 17 residues. Here the CDR3 reads CASSLGTSGMFLYEQYF. The CDR3 coding sequence is TGCGCCAGCAGCTTGGGGACTAGCGGGATGTTTCTCTACGAGCAGTACTTC.

This clonotype was observed a handful of times. This sequence joins TRBV5-1 and TRBJ2-7; no reliable D call. From germline, CDR1 is SGHRS and CDR2 YFSETQ. This CDR3 is built from 15 residues. V was pared by 3 bases and J by 0 bases, with 13 bases between. CDR3 DNA: TGCGCCAGCAGCTCAGCAGATTCACACTCCTACGAGCAGTACTTC. Protein sequence: CASSSADSHSYEQYF.

The genes are TRBV5-4 and TRBJ2-7; 10 nucleotides agree with TRBD2. In germline, CDR1 is SGHNT, CDR2 YYREEE (reference sequence). The length of the CDR3 is 20 residues. The J segment lost 2 bases and the V segment lost 4 bases, leaving 21 bases of the junction unmatched. The CDR3 nucleotides read TGTGCCAGCAGCCCTTACCGAGCTAGCGGGAGCCTACGCTCCCCCTACGAGCAGTACTTC. This codes for CASSPYRASGSLRSPYEQYF.

The chain uses TRBV20-1 and TRBJ2-1; 11 nucleotides line up with TRBD2. The length of the CDR3 is 15 residues. Germline loops: CDR1 DFQATT, CDR2 SNEGSKA (reference sequence). V lost 1 base and J lost 8; bases outside the gene matches: 7. The CDR3 here is CSARGLAGSSDEQFF. CDR3 in DNA: TGCAGTGCTAGAGGACTAGCGGGATCAAGTGATGAGCAGTTCTTC.

The CDR3 is CASGDSVNTGELFF. CDR3 in DNA: TGTGCCAGCGGGGACAGCGTGAACACCGGGGAGCTGTTTTTT. V usage is TRBV10-3 and J usage is TRBJ2-2; perhaps TRBD1 as D (7 bases). This CDR3 spans 14 amino acids. Per the germline V gene, CDR1 is ENHRY and CDR2 is SYGVKD. The V gene lost 10 bases and the J gene lost 1 base, with 13 bases spanning the gap.

This clonotype was detected many times. The rearrangement joins TRBV5-1 to TRBJ2-2; perhaps TRBD2 as D (5 bases). The CDR3 covers 13 residues. Per germline, CDR1 SGHRS and CDR2 YFSETQ. V lost 3 bases, J lost 3 bases, and 6 bases lay in between. This CDR3 is CASSWEYTGELFF. As DNA, the CDR3 is TGCGCCAGCAGCTGGGAGTACACCGGGGAGCTGTTTTTT.

This clonotype was picked up a small number of times. The chain uses TRBV11-2 and TRBJ2-1; D is possibly TRBD1 (6 bases). V was trimmed by 5 bases and J by 8 bases, leaving 13 bases between them. There are 13 residues in the CDR3. Germline V gene lookup returns CDR1 SGHAT and CDR2 FQNNGV. The CDR3 region has the DNA TGTGCCAGCAGCAAAGGGGGAGACGATGAGCAGTTCTTC. It specifies CASSKGGDDEQFF. Based on the CDR3 plus reference TRBV11-2 and TRBJ2-1, the full variable domain is EAGVAQSPRYKIIEKRQSVAFWCNPISGHATLYWYQQILGQGPKLLIQFQNNGVVDDSQLPKDRFSAERLKGVDSTLKIQPAKLEDSAVYLCASSKGGDDEQFFGPGTRLTVL.

The rearrangement links TRBV9 to TRBJ1-5; D remains ambiguous. V lost 0 bases, J lost 5 bases, and 6 bases lay in between. Germline V gives CDR1 SGDLS, CDR2 YYNGEE. The CDR3 is 13 residues long. The CDR3 bases are TGTGCCAGCAGCGTAGCCGGGGATCAGCCCCAGCATTTT. Encoded protein: CASSVAGDQPQHF.

This clonotype showed up just a few times. This rearrangement joins TRBV20-1 to TRBJ2-7; 10 bases agree with TRBD1. Germline V gives CDR1 DFQATT, CDR2 SNEGSKA (reference sequence). The CDR3 contains 13 residues. With V trimmed by 6 bases and J by 6 bases, 8 bases remained unmatched. CDR3 DNA: TGCAGTGCCAAAGACAGGGGGCGTTCCGAGCAGTACTTC. Translation gives CSAKDRGRSEQYF.

This clonotype was recorded at least ten times. V is TRBV7-9 and J is TRBJ1-4; weak D call: TRBD1 (6 bases). This CDR3 spans 15 amino acids. CDR1 is SEHNR, CDR2 FQNEAQ, per germline (reference sequence). The germline V and J ends were trimmed by 3 bases and 6 bases, with 14 bases remaining between them. The CDR3 protein is CASSFPQGTYEKLFF. CDR3 bases: TGTGCCAGCAGCTTCCCACAGGGAACCTATGAAAAACTGTTTTTT.

This clonotype was found many times. The rearrangement joins TRBV27 to TRBJ2-1; 7 positions agree with TRBD2. The CDR3 has 17 amino acids. From germline, CDR1 is MNHEY and CDR2 SMNVEV (reference sequence). The junction had 12 bases not matched to a gene; V was cut back by 5 bases and J by 2 bases. The CDR3 DNA sequence: TGTGCCAGCAGTGTAGGGGTGGGCGGGAGCACCTACAATGAGCAGTTCTTC. This encodes CASSVGVGGSTYNEQFF.

This clonotype was seen a handful of times. The chain recombines TRBV20-1 with TRBJ2-1; 12 nucleotides line up with TRBD2. V was clipped by 3 bases and J by 9 bases; unmatched bases: 9. Per germline, CDR1 DFQATT and CDR2 SNEGSKA (reference sequence). This CDR3 spans 15 amino acids. The CDR3 DNA sequence: TGCAGTGCTAGCCTGACTAGCGGGAGAATTGGTGAGCAGTTCTTC. It translates to CSASLTSGRIGEQFF.

This clonotype was recorded many times. The chain joins TRBV18 to TRBJ2-1; 11 positions match TRBD2. This CDR3 spans 13 amino acids. Germline-derived CDR1 and CDR2 are KGHSH and LQKENI. V trimming: 8 bases; J trimming: 5 bases; junction bases outside the gene matches: 2. CDR3 nucleotides: TGTGCCAGCACGACTAGCGGGAACAATGAGCAGTTCTTC. Translated, it gives CASTTSGNNEQFF.

The chain employs TRBV12-3 or TRBV12-4 and TRBJ2-1, with 7 bases aligning to TRBD1. This CDR3 contains 13 residues. J lost 7 bases, V lost 6 bases, and 6 bases had no gene match. CDR3 coding DNA: TGTGCCAGCAGACCCGACAGGGCAAATGAGCAGTTCTTC. This codes for CASRPDRANEQFF.

This clonotype has a count of ten or more. The chain combines TRBV9 with TRBJ2-7; D perhaps matches TRBD1 (5 bases). Per germline, CDR1 SGDLS and CDR2 YYNGEE. This CDR3 is 15 amino acids long. V lost 3 bases and J lost 2, with 15 bases in between. CDR3 region: CASSALGLGPYEQYF. In DNA, the CDR3 is TGTGCCAGCAGCGCCCTGGGCTTGGGGCCCTACGAGCAGTACTTC.

This clonotype was seen many times. The chain links TRBV11-3 to TRBJ1-6; D not resolved. The CDR3 has 14 residues. Germline-derived CDR1 and CDR2 are SGHNT and YENEEA. V lost 2 bases to trimming and J lost 2 bases, with 4 bases between them. The chain's CDR3 is CASSLNTYNSPLHF. The CDR3 bases are TGTGCCAGCAGCTTAAACACCTATAATTCACCCCTCCACTTT.

This chain links TRBV6-2 or TRBV6-3 with TRBJ1-1; D perhaps matches TRBD1 (5 bases). This CDR3 is built from 16 residues. Trimming removed 6 bases at V and 2 bases at J, with 19 bases between. Germline CDR1 and CDR2: MNHEY and SVGEGT. The CDR3 DNA is TGTGCCAGCAGCACCGTTCCTGGGGGTAAAAACACTGAAGCTTTCTTT. It codes for CASSTVPGGKNTEAFF.

This clonotype was seen ten or more times. V gene TRBV7-2 combines with J gene TRBJ1-4, with D possibly being TRBD1 (6 bases). V lost 6 bases and J 8 bases, leaving 25 bases between the germline ends. Germline values: CDR1 SGHTA, CDR2 FQGNSA. The CDR3 length is 17 residues. The CDR3 region is CASSPYRTGTGREKLFF. CDR3 DNA sequence: TGTGCCAGCAGTCCCTACAGAACAGGGACCGGGAGGGAAAAACTGTTTTTT.

The chain joins TRBV29-1 to TRBJ2-7; 11 bases align to TRBD2. With 7 bases clipped from V and 6 bases from J, the junction kept 8 bases outside the gene matches. From germline, CDR1 is SQVTM and CDR2 ANQGSEA. CDR3 length: 13 residues. This chain's CDR3 is CSAGTSGYTEQYF. For the CDR3, the DNA is TGCAGCGCCGGGACTAGCGGATATACCGAGCAGTACTTC.

This chain links TRBV29-1 with TRBJ2-3; D remains ambiguous. Germline lookup yields CDR1 SQVTM and CDR2 ANQGSEA. This CDR3 spans 10 amino acids. The V end was cut by 6 bases, the J end by 7 bases, with 8 bases between. DNA of the CDR3: TGCAGCGTCGGTGAGAATACGCAGTATTTT. This codes for CSVGENTQYF.

This clonotype was observed at least ten times. This rearrangement joins TRBV20-1 to TRBJ1-1; TRBD1 matches 8 bases. The CDR3 spans 16 residues. V was pared by 0 bases and J by 1 base, with 7 bases of the junction left unmatched. CDR1 DFQATT and CDR2 SNEGSKA come from the germline V gene (reference sequence). The CDR3 sequence: CSARDPTGQGNTEAFF. CDR3 DNA: TGCAGTGCTAGAGATCCCACCGGACAGGGGAACACTGAAGCTTTCTTT.

This clonotype was seen repeatedly, ten times or more. V usage is TRBV28 and J usage is TRBJ1-6; D uncertain. The CDR3 covers 16 residues. Trimming took 6 bases from V and 0 from J, leaving 12 bases between them. Per the germline V gene, CDR1 is MDHEN and CDR2 is SYDVKM. CDR3 residues: CASSPRSSSYNSPLHF. In DNA, the CDR3 is TGTGCCAGCAGCCCGCGGTCAAGCTCCTATAATTCACCCCTCCACTTT.

This clonotype was counted between two and nine times. The chain couples TRBV7-9 to TRBJ2-1; D gene ambiguous. This CDR3 is 12 amino acids long. Germline V gene lookup returns CDR1 SEHNR and CDR2 FQNEAQ (reference sequence). Deletions cut 4 bases from V and 4 bases from J, with 5 bases between. As DNA, the CDR3 is TGTGCCAGCAGCTCCCTATACAATGAGCAGTTCTTC. This translates into CASSSLYNEQFF. The full variable domain, completed using reference TRBV7-9 and TRBJ2-1, is DTGVSQNPRHKITKRGQNVTFRCDPISEHNRLYWYRQTLGQGPEFLTYFQNEAQLEKSRLLSDRFSAERPKGSFSTLEIQRTEQGDSAMYLCASSSLYNEQFFGPGTRLTVL.

This clonotype showed up just a few times. J is TRBJ2-1 and V is TRBV4-1; D is possibly TRBD1 or TRBD2 (6 bases each). CDR3 length equals 17 residues. Germline V lookup: CDR1 MGHRA, CDR2 YSYEKL. Trimming took off 2 bases at V and 2 bases at J, with 16 bases between the two ends. Here the CDR3 reads CASSQTGSSGPYNEQFF. The CDR3 DNA is TGCGCCAGCAGCCAAACAGGGTCCAGCGGGCCCTACAATGAGCAGTTCTTC.